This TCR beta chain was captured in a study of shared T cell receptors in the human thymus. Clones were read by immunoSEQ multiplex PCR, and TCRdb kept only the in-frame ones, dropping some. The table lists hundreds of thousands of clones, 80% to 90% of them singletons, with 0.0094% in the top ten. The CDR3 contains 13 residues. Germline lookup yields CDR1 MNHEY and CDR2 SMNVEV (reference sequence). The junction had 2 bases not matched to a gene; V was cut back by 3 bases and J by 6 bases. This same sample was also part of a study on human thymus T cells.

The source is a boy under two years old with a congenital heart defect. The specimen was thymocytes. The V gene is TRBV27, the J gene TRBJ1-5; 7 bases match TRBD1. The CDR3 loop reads CASSFQGGQPQHF. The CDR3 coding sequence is TGTGCCAGCAGTTTCCAGGGGGGTCAGCCCCAGCATTTT.